This entry concerns a single TCR beta chain. The antigen this receptor binds is unknown. Within one base of it there is no much larger clone, and no base qualities were kept. Sequencing instrument: Illumina NovaSeq 6000. TCRalpha and TCRbeta cDNA libraries were constructed by 5'RACE with constant-segment primers, with sample barcodes and unique molecular identifiers being introduced. Trizol reagent was used to extract RNA from every sample. Libraries were amplified in two PCR steps, with a second sample barcode and Illumina TruSeq adapters added in the second step. Sequencing of the libraries was done on an Illumina NovaSeq, producing 2 x 150 bp paired-end reads. As for the authors' bioinformatics: Demultiplexing of reads and collapsing into UMI-guided consensus sequences were performed with migec v1.2.7. Using mixcr v2.1.11, UMI consensuses were aligned to TRA and TRB V and J templates and then assembled into clonotypes. Clonotypes were classified as expanded or contracted when called significant by both edgeR and NoisET, with noise models trained on biological replicates. For edgeR calls, a false discovery rate-adjusted p below 0.01 and a log2 fold-change threshold of 1 were applied. As an exploratory analysis of dynamics, max-normalized trajectories of the 1000 most abundant clonotypes were examined with PCA combined with hierarchical clustering. The CD4 or CD8 phenotype of responding clones was assigned using the separately sequenced CD4+ and CD8+ repertoires. The raw public reads went through TCRdb reprocessing: fastp at Q25, MiXCR clone calling, in-frame beta chains kept. Entries that share a CDR3 protein sequence are merged under the most common genes and DNA. What appears here as the V and J calls and clone size reflects TCRdb's work, not the paper's. The table for this sample lists under 600,000 distinct CDR3 sequences; less than 25% of them were counted only once. Around 7.7% of the sample is held by the ten biggest clonotypes.

Ficoll-Paque density gradient centrifugation was used to isolate PBMCs. The data originate from a study of T-cell memory formation after mild COVID-19 (dated by TCRdb to about 2021). Context from the whole study: Most TCR sequence clusters were specific to one of the two donors. In two donors, T-cell clones that expanded and contracted after mild COVID-19 were followed by sequencing TCRalpha and TCRbeta repertoires longitudinally. Two young, previously healthy adult volunteers made up the cohort, one male and one female.

Trimming takes 1 base off V and 8 bases off J; junction bases not matched to a gene: 14. The CDR3, cysteine through phenylalanine, is 16 amino acids long. Only the CDR3 part of the read is kept: 48 bases, read in frame from the first base. The CDR1 and CDR2 encoded by the germline V gene (reference sequence) are DFQATT and SNEGSKA. Broader findings and caveats from the paper: SARS-CoV-2 specificity was not confirmed for the second-wave clones peaking on day 37. Clones that contracted from day 15 to 85 showed balanced CD4/CD8 phenotypes, whereas a second wave of clones that expanded from day 15 to 37 leaned towards CD4+. Some responding clones were detected in pre-infection memory, suggesting pre-existing cross-reactive memory T cells joined the SARS-CoV-2 response. The study included only a couple of mild cases, and larger cohorts that include severe cases with pre-infection samples were judged to be necessary. Contracting CD4+ clones turned up mainly in the CM and EM memory subsets, whereas EMRA was where CD8+ clones were enriched.

Sequenced sample: PBMCs or a T cell subset sorted from them (not recorded which). The sequence links TRBV20-1 to TRBJ2-4, and TRBD1 aligns with 7 junction nucleotides. The source is an adult woman who had mild COVID-19 (a few samples of this study predate the infection). The sample titles of this study are shuffled in the database, so cell type and time point are left out; the donor was told from shared clones. The nucleotides are TGCAGTGCTAGAGCAGGGGGAGAGCCCCGGTGGGACATTCAGTACTTC. This encodes CSARAGGEPRWDIQYF.